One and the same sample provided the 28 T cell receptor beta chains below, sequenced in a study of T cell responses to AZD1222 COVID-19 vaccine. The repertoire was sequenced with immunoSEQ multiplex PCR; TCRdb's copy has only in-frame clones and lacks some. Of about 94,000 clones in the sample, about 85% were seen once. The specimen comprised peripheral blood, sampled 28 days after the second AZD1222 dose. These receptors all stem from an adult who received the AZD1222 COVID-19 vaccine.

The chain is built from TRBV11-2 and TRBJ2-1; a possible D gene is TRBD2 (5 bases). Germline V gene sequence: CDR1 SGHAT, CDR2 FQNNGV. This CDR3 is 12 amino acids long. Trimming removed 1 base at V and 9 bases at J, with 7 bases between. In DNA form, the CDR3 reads TGTGCCAGCAGCTTAGCTAGCACTGAGCAGTTCTTC. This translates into CASSLASTEQFF.

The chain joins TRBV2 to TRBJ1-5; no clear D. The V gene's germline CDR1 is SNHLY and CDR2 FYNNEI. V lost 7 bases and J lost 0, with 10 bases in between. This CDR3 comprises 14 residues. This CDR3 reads CASTGLISNQPQHF. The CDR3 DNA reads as TGTGCCAGCACCGGACTCATTAGCAATCAGCCCCAGCATTTT.

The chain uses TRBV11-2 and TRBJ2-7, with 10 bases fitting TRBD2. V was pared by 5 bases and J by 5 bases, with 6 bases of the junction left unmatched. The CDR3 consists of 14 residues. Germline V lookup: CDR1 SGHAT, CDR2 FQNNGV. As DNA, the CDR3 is TGTGCCAGCAGCCCCAGCGGGAGGGCCCACGAGCAGTACTTC. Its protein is CASSPSGRAHEQYF.

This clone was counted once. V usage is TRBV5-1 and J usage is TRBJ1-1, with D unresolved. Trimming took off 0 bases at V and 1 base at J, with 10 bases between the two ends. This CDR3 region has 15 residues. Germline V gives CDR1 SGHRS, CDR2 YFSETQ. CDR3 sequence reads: CASSLGVITNTEAFF. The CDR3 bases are TGCGCCAGCAGCTTGGGGGTTATTACGAACACTGAAGCTTTCTTT.

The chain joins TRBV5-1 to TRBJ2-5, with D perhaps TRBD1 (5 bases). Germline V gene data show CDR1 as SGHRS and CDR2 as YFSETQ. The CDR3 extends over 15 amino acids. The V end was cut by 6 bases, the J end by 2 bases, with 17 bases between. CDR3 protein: CASNRVGVSQETQYF. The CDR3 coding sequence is TGCGCCAGCAATCGAGTAGGGGTCAGTCAAGAGACCCAGTACTTC.

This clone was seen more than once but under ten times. The CDR3 loop reads CASSPNPGRAYNEQFF. The CDR3 nucleotides read TGTGCCAGCAGCCCAAACCCCGGGAGGGCGTACAATGAGCAGTTCTTC. The genes are TRBV7-3 and TRBJ2-1, with TRBD2 matching 8 bases. Per the germline V gene, CDR1 is SGHTA and CDR2 is FQGTGA. With 5 bases clipped from V and 4 bases from J, the junction kept 10 bases outside the gene matches. The CDR3 runs to 16 residues.

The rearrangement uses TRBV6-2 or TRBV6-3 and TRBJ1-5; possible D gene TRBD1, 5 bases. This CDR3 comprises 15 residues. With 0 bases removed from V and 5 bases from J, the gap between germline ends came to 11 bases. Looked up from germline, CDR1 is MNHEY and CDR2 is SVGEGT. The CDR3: CASSYSAGSHQPQHF. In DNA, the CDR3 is TGTGCCAGCAGTTACTCAGCAGGGTCTCATCAGCCCCAGCATTTT.

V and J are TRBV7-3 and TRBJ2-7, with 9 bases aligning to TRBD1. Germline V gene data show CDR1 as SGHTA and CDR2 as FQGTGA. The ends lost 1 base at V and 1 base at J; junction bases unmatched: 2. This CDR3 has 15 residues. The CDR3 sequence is CASSLMGQGSYEQYF. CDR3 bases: TGTGCCAGCAGCTTAATGGGACAGGGATCCTACGAGCAGTACTTC.

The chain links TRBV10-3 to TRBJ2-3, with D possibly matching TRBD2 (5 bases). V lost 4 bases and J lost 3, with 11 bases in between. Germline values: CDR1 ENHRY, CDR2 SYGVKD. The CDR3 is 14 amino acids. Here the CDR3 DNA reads TGTGCCATCAGTGGGGTTAGCGCGACAGATACGCAGTATTTT. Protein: CAISGVSATDTQYF.

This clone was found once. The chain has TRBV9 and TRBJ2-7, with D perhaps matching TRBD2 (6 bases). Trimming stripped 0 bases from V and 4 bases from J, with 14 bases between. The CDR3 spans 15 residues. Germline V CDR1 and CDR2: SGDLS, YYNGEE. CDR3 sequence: CASSVGANAGYEQYF. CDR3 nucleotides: TGTGCCAGCAGCGTAGGTGCTAACGCGGGGTACGAGCAGTACTTC.

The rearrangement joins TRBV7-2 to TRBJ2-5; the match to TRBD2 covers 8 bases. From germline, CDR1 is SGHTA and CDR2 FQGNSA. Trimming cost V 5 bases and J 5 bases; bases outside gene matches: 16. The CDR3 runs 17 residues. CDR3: CASSPTLGRGGLETQYF. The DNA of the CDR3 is TGTGCCAGCAGCCCGACCTTAGGCCGGGGGGGATTGGAGACCCAGTACTTC.

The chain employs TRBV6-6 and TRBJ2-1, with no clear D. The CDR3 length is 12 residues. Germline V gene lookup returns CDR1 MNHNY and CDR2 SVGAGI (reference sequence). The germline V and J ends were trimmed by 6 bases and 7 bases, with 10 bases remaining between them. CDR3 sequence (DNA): TGTGCCAGCAGCCCACTCTGGAATGAGCAGTTCTTC. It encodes CASSPLWNEQFF.

Here the CDR3 reads CASSPKDRGETQYF. The CDR3 region has the DNA TGTGCCAGCTCACCAAAGGACAGGGGAGAGACCCAGTACTTC. The V and J genes are TRBV18 and TRBJ2-5; 9 bases line up with TRBD1. Germline CDR1 KGHSH, CDR2 LQKENI. This CDR3 region has 14 residues. Trimming at V came to 2 bases and at J to 4 bases, leaving 2 bases not matched to a gene.

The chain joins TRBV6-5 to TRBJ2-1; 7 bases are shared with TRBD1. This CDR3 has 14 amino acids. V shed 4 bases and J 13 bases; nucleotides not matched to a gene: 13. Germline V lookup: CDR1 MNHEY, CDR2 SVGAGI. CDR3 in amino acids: CASSSGQTSAFQFF. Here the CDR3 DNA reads TGTGCCAGCAGTTCGGGACAGACATCGGCGTTTCAGTTCTTC.

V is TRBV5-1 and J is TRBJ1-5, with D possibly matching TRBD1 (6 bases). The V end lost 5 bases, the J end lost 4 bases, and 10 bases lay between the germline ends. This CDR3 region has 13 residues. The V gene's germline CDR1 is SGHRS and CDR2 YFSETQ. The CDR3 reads CASRPGENQPQHF. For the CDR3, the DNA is TGCGCCAGCAGGCCAGGGGAAAATCAGCCCCAGCATTTT. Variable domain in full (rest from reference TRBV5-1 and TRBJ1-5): KAGVTQTPRYLIKTRGQQVTLSCSPISGHRSVSWYQQTPGQGLQFLFEYFSETQRNKGNFPGRFSGRQFSNSRSEMNVSTLELGDSALYLCASRPGENQPQHFGDGTRLSIL.

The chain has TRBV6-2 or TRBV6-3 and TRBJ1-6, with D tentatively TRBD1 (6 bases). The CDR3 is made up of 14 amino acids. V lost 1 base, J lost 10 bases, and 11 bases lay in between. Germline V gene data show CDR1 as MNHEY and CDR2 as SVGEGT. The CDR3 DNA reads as TGTGCCAGCAGTTACTACGGGGGGCCATCACCCCTCCACTTT. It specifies CASSYYGGPSPLHF.

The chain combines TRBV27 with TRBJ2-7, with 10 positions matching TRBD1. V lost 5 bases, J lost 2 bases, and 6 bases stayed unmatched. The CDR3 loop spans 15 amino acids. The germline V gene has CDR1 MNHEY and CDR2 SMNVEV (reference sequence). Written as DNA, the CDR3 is TGTGCCAGCAGTCTGGCGGGACAGGGGCCCTACGAGCAGTACTTC. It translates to CASSLAGQGPYEQYF.

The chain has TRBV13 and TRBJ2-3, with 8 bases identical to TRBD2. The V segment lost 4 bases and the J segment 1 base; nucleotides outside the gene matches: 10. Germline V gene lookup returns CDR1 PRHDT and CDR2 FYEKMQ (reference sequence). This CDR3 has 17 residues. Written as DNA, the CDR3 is TGTGCCAGCAGCTCGAGTGCTCTAGCGGGTGGCACAGATACGCAGTATTTT. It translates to CASSSSALAGGTDTQYF. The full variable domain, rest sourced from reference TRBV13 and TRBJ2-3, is AAGVIQSPRHLIKEKRETATLKCYPIPRHDTVYWYQQGPGQDPQFLISFYEKMQSDKGSIPDRFSAQQFSDYHSELNMSSLELGDSALYFCASSSSALAGGTDTQYFGPGTRLTVL.

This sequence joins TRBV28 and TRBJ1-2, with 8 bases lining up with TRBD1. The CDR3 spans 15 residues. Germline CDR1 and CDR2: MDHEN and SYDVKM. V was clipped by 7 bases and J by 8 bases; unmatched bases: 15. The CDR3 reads CASTSHTGGVLGYTF. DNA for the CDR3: TGTGCCAGCACCTCCCACACAGGGGGAGTGTTGGGCTACACCTTC.

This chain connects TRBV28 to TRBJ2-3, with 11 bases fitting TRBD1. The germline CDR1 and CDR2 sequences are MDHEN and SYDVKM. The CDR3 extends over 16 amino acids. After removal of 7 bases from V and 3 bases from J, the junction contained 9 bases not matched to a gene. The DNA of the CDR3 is TGTGCCAGCATCGAGCTCGGGACAGGGGGAACAGATACGCAGTATTTT. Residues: CASIELGTGGTDTQYF.

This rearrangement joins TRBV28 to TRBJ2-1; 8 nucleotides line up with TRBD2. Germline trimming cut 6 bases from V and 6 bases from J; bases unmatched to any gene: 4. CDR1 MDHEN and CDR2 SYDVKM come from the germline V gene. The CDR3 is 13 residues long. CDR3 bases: TGTGCCAGCAGCCCGGGAGGGCGCAATGAGCAGTTCTTC. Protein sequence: CASSPGGRNEQFF.

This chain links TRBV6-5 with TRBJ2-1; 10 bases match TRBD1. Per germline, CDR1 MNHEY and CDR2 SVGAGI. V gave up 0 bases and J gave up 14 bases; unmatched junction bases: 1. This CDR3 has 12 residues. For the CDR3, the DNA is TGTGCCAGCAGTTACTCGGGGACAGGGGAGTTCTTC. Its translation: CASSYSGTGEFF.

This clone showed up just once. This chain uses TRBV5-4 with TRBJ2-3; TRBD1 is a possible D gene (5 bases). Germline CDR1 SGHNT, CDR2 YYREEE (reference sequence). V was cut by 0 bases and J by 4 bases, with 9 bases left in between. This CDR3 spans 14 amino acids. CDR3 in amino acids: CASSLEGAADTQYF. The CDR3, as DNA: TGTGCCAGCAGCTTGGAAGGGGCGGCAGATACGCAGTATTTT.

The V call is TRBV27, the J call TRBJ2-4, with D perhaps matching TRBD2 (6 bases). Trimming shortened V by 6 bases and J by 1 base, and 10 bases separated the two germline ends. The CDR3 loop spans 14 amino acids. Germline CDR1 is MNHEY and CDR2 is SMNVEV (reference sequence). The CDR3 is CASSYRGAKNIQYF. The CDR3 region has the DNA TGTGCCAGCAGCTACCGGGGGGCCAAAAACATTCAGTACTTC.

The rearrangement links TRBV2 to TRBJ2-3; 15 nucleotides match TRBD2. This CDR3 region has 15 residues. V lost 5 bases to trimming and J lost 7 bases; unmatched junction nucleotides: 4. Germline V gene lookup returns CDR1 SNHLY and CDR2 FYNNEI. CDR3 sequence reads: CASSLGTSGGNTQYF. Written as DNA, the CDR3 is TGTGCCAGCAGTCTCGGGACTAGCGGGGGGAATACGCAGTATTTT.

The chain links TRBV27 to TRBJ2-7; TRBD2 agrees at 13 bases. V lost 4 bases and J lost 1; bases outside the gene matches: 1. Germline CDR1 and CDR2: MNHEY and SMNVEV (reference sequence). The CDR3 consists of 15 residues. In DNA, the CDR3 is TGTGCCAGCAGTTCGGGACTAGCGGGGTCCTACGAGCAGTACTTC. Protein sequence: CASSSGLAGSYEQYF.

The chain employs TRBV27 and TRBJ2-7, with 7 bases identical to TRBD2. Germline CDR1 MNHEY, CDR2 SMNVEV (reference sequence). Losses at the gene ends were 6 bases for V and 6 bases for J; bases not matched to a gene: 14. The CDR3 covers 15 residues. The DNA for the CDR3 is TGTGCCAGCAGAGGGTTGGAAGCGGGAAATCGCGAGCAGTACTTC. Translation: CASRGLEAGNREQYF.

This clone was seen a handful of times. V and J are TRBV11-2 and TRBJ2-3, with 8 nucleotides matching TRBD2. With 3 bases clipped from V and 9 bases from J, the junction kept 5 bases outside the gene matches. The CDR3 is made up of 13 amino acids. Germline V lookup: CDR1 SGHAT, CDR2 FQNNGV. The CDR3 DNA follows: TGTGCCAGCAGCTTTCGGGAGCGGGGGACGCAGTATTTT. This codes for CASSFRERGTQYF.